The 5 T cell receptor beta chains below all came from one sample that was sequenced in a study of T cells in Graves' hyperthyroidism and ophthalmopathy (dated by TCRdb to between 2018 and 2020). Libraries were constructed by multiplex PCR. Instrument used: Illumina HiSeq 2000. TCR beta CDR3 regions were amplified from RNA transcripts. The TCR CDR3 was subjected to a first round of RT-PCR using the HTBI primer set and the Qiagen OneStep RT-PCR kit. The public reads were reanalyzed by TCRdb: fastp trimming at Q25, MiXCR alignment, in-frame beta chains only. Rows are unified per CDR3 protein, each entry keeping the most common DNA and genes. This sample has 560,000 or so distinct CDR3 sequences in its table, and under 60% of those were observed once. Jointly, the top ten make up about 7.8% of the sample. Source material: peripheral blood or thyroid tissue (not recorded which). These receptor sequences come from a woman aged 18-29 years with Graves' hyperthyroidism. Donor details come from another sample of the same person, matched by shared clones.

The chain has TRBV20-1 and TRBJ2-7, with 9 bases identical to TRBD1. Germline V gives CDR1 DFQATT, CDR2 SNEGSKA (reference sequence). With V trimmed by 0 bases and J by 4 bases, 4 bases remained unmatched. This CDR3 contains 14 residues. CDR3 DNA: TGCAGTGCTAGAGATTGGGGACAGGGATACGAGCAGTACTTC. It translates to CSARDWGQGYEQYF.

The sample holds many counts of this clonotype. The chain combines TRBV29-1 with TRBJ1-1; tentative D call: TRBD1 (6 bases). V was shortened by 8 bases and J by 1 base, with 11 bases between the two germline ends. This CDR3 is built from 12 residues. CDR1 and CDR2 from the germline V gene are SQVTM and ANQGSEA. CDR3: CSFWTENTEAFF. The CDR3 DNA reads as TGCAGCTTCTGGACAGAGAACACTGAAGCTTTCTTT. The entire variable domain, with the rest obtained from reference TRBV29-1 and TRBJ1-1, is as follows: SAVISQKPSRDICQRGTSLTIQCQVDSQVTMMFWYRQQPGQSLTLIATANQGSEATYESGFVIDKFPISRPNLTFSTLTVSNMSPEDSSIYLCSFWTENTEAFFGQGTRLTVV.

Comment on this clonotype: The junction and the germline gene differ at one end; a read error may be behind it. The rearrangement links TRBV7-9 to TRBJ2-5; D uncertain. CDR1 SEHNR and CDR2 FQNEAQ come from the germline V gene (reference sequence). This CDR3 has 12 amino acids. In nucleotides, the CDR3 is TGTGCCAGCAGTTACTCATTAGAGGCCCAGTACTTC. Translating it yields CASSYSLEAQYF. Full variable domain (missing parts from reference TRBV7-9 and TRBJ2-5): DTGVSQNPRHKITKRGQNVTFRCDPISEHNRLYWYRQTLGQGPEFLTYFQNEAQLEKSRLLSDRFSAERPKGSFSTLEIQRTEQGDSAMYLCASSYSLEAQYFGPGTRLLVL.

For this clonotype: Given a much more abundant clone one base away, this may be a read error. The chain combines TRBV24-1 with TRBJ2-5; 7 bases align to TRBD2. CDR3 size: 14 residues. Trimming removed 6 bases from V and 3 bases from J; junction bases left unmatched: 6. Germline lookup yields CDR1 KGHDR and CDR2 SFDVKD. The CDR3 coding sequence is TGTGCCACCAGTTACACCGGACTAGAAGAGACCCAGTACTTC. This gives the protein CATSYTGLEETQYF.

This clonotype was observed at least ten times. The genes are TRBV7-9 and TRBJ1-1, with D uncertain. CDR3 length: 11 amino acids. Trimming removed 1 base from V and 3 bases from J, with 0 bases in between. From germline, CDR1 is SEHNR and CDR2 FQNEAQ (reference sequence). The chain's CDR3 is CASSLDTEAFF. For the CDR3, the DNA is TGTGCCAGCAGCTTAGACACTGAAGCTTTCTTT.